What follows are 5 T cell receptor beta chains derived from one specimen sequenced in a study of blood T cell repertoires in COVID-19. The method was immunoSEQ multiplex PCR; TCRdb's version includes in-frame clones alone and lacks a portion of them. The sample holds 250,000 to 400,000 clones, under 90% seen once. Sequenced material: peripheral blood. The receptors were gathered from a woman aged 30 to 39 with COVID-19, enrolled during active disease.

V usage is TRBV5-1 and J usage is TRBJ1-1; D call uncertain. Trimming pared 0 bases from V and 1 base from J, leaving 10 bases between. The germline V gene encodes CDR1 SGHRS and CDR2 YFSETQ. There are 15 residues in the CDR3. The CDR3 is CASSLATTTNTEAFF. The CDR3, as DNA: TGCGCCAGCAGCTTGGCCACTACGACGAACACTGAAGCTTTCTTT.

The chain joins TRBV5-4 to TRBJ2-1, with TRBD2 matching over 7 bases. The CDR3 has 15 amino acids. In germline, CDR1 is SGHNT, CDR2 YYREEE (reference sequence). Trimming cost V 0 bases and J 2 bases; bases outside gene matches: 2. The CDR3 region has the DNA TGTGCCAGCAGCTTGGTGCTAGCGGCCTACAATGAGCAGTTCTTC. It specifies CASSLVLAAYNEQFF.

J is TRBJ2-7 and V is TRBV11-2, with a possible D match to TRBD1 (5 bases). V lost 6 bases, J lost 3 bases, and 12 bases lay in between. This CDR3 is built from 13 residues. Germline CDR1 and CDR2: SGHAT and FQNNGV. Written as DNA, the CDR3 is TGTGCCAGCAGTCCCCGACAGCTCTACGAGCAGTACTTC. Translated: CASSPRQLYEQYF.

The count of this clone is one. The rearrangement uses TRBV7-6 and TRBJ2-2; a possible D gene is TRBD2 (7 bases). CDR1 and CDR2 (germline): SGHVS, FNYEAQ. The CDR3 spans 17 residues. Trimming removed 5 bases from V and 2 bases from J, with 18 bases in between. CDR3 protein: CASSLSSGGPNTGELFF. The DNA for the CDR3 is TGTGCCAGCAGCCTCAGCTCGGGGGGCCCCAACACCGGGGAGCTGTTTTTT. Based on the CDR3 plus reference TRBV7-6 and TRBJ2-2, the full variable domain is GAGVSQSPRYKVTKRGQDVALRCDPISGHVSLYWYRQALGQGPEFLTYFNYEAQQDKSGLPNDRFSAERPEGSISTLTIQRTEQRDSAMYRCASSLSSGGPNTGELFFGEGSRLTVL.

DNA for the CDR3: TGTGCCAGCAGCCCAAGGAGGACAGAGGACTATGGCTACACCTTC. This sequence encodes CASSPRRTEDYGYTF. The chain links TRBV6-5 to TRBJ1-2, with D possibly TRBD1 on 6 matching bases. Trimming cost V 6 bases and J 3 bases, with 17 bases left between them. The length of the CDR3 is 15 residues. The V gene's germline CDR1 is MNHEY and CDR2 SVGAGI.